This T cell receptor beta chain was found in a study of shared clonotypes between healthy human individuals. Study-level results: Donors were few, which limited the genetic and exposure-history diversity represented.

Subsets obtained from CD4+ cells comprised CD45RA+ naive and CD45RA-negative memory cells. On this clone itself: What it recognizes is unknown.

The CDR3 runs to 18 residues. Germline lookup yields CDR1 SGHRS and CDR2 YFSETQ. With V trimmed by 1 base and J by 1 base, 14 bases remained unmatched. The table came from immunoSEQ multiplex PCR; TCRdb's copy has only in-frame clones and leaves some out. The table includes approximately 740,000 clones, about 74% detected once. Sample: memory CD4+ T cells sorted from blood. Regarding subset: CD45RA-negative fraction. The source of this sequence is a woman aged 25 to 45 in good health. The genes are TRBV5-1 and TRBJ2-7; TRBD2 matches 7 bases. DNA for the CDR3: TGCGCCAGCAGCTTGTGGGGTCCCTCTAGCGGACTTTCCTACGAGCAGTACTTC. Residues: CASSLWGPSSGLSYEQYF.